This TCR beta chain was captured in a study of T cell responses to AZD1222 COVID-19 vaccine. General observations from the study: CD4 TCRs covered the whole spike, strongest at regions 160-218 and 743-854. There were mostly white British donors and more females than males, and clonal diversity was possibly underestimated.

Analysis merged second doses at about 4 or about 12 weeks. Clones were sequenced by immunoSEQ multiplex PCR, and TCRdb holds only the in-frame ones, with some missing. The sample consists of some 74,000 clones, 70% to 90% of them appearing once. V shed 5 bases, J shed 4 bases, and the junction held 6 bases outside the gene matches. This CDR3 is built from 14 residues. Germline CDR1 MNHEY, CDR2 SVGAGI. This clone has more than one count but fewer than ten. The antigen is unknown. The input for sequencing was peripheral blood, taken 28 days after the second AZD1222 dose. The receptor was derived from an adult who received the AZD1222 COVID-19 vaccine. V and J are TRBV6-5 and TRBJ2-3, with 7 bases matching TRBD2. The DNA of the CDR3 is TGTGCCAGCAGTCTCGCGGGAGAAGCAGATACGCAGTATTTT. This gives the protein CASSLAGEADTQYF.